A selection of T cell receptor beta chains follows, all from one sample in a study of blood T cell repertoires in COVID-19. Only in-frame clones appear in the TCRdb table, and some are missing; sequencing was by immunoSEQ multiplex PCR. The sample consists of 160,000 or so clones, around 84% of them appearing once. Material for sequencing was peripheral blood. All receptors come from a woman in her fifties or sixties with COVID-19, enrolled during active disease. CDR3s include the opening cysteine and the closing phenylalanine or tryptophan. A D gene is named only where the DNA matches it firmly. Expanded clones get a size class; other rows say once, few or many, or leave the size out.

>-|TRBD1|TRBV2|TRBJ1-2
CASRLEGQGYYGYTF
TGTGCCAGCAGGCTCGAGGGACAGGGGTACTATGGCTACACCTTC
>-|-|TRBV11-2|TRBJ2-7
CASIPGSSTYEQYF
TGTGCCAGCATCCCGGGGTCTAGTACCTACGAGCAGTACTTC
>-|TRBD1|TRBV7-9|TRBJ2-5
CASSRTAGTGAETQYF
TGTGCCAGCAGCAGAACGGCCGGGACAGGGGCGGAGACCCAGTACTTC
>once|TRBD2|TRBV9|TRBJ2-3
CASSKAGVADTQYF
TGTGCCAGCAGCAAAGCGGGGGTGGCAGATACGCAGTATTTT
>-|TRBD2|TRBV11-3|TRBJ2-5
CASSPVTSGAPETQYF
TGTGCCAGCAGCCCGGTGACTAGCGGGGCCCCAGAGACCCAGTACTTC
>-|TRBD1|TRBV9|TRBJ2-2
CASSVPTGMNTGELFF
TGTGCCAGCAGCGTCCCGACAGGGATGAACACCGGGGAGCTGTTTTTT
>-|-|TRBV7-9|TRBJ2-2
CASSLDWQGTTGELFF
TGTGCCAGCAGCTTAGACTGGCAGGGGACCACCGGGGAGCTGTTTTTT
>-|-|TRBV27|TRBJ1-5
CASSLQGFNQPQHF
TGTGCCAGCAGTTTGCAGGGATTCAATCAGCCCCAGCATTTT
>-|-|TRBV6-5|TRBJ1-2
CASSYSLQSYGYTF
TGTGCCAGCAGTTACTCGTTACAGAGCTACGGCTACACCTTC
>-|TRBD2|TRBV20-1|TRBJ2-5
CSASLAGGPLSLQETQYF
TGCAGTGCTAGTTTAGCGGGGGGGCCTCTCTCACTACAAGAGACCCAGTACTTC
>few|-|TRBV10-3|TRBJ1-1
CAISGTGYTEAFF
TGTGCCATCAGTGGAACAGGGTACACTGAAGCTTTCTTT
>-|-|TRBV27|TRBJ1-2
CASSSFTTANYGYTF
TGTGCCAGCAGTTCCTTCACGACAGCAAACTATGGCTACACCTTC
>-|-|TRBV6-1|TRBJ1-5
CASRHGEGNQPQHF
TGTGCCAGCAGACACGGGGAGGGCAATCAGCCCCAGCATTTT
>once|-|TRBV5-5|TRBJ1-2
CASSLSTGQYGYTF
TGTGCCAGCAGCTTGTCGACAGGACAATATGGCTACACCTTC
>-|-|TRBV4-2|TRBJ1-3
CASSQDTSSGNTIYF
TGTGCCAGCAGCCAAGACACGAGCTCTGGAAACACCATATATTTT
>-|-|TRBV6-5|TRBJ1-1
CASSFTGASTEAFF
TGTGCCAGCAGCTTTACAGGAGCTAGCACTGAAGCTTTCTTT
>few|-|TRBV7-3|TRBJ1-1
CASSLTSLTEAFF
TGTGCCAGCAGCTTAACATCTCTCACTGAAGCTTTCTTT
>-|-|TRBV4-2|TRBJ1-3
CASSQEQAGNTIYF
TGTGCCAGCAGCCAAGAGCAGGCCGGAAACACCATATATTTT
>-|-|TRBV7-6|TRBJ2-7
CASSLENSSREQYF
TGTGCCAGCAGCTTAGAGAACTCTTCGCGCGAGCAGTACTTC
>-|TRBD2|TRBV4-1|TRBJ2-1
CASSLRTSGGMDEQFF
TGCGCCAGCAGCCTCCGGACTAGCGGGGGGATGGATGAGCAGTTCTTC
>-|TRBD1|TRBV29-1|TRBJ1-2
CSVEPLQGAEGYTF
TGCAGCGTTGAACCCCTACAGGGGGCGGAGGGCTACACCTTC
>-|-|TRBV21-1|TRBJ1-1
CASRGEGEAFF
TGTGCCAGCAGGGGGGAGGGTGAAGCTTTCTTT
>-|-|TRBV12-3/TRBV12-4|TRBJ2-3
CASSSGGTDTQYF
TGTGCCAGCAGTTCAGGGGGCACAGATACGCAGTATTTT
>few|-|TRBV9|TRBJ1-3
CASSVDLGNTIYF
TGTGCCAGCAGCGTGGACTTAGGAAACACCATATATTTT
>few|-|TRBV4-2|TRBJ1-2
CASSQEAAGGGYTF
TGTGCCAGCAGCCAAGAGGCGGCGGGAGGTGGCTACACCTTC
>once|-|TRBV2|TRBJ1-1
CASSAQGMSNTEAFF
TGTGCCAGCAGTGCCCAGGGGATGTCGAACACTGAAGCTTTCTTT
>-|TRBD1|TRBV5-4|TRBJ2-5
CASSLASGQGGTQYF
TGTGCCAGCAGCTTGGCGTCGGGACAGGGAGGCACCCAGTACTTC
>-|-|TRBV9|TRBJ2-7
CASSPHSGGHPDEQYF
TGTGCCAGCAGCCCACATAGTGGGGGACATCCTGACGAGCAGTACTTC
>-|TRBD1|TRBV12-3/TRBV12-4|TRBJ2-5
CASDSQGKETQYF
TGTGCCAGCGATTCACAGGGGAAAGAGACCCAGTACTTC
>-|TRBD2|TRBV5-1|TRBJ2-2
CASSPGLAGNTGELFF
TGCGCCAGCAGCCCGGGACTAGCAGGGAACACCGGGGAGCTGTTTTTT
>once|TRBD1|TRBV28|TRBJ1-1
CASSLQGQFEAFF
TGTGCCAGCAGTTTACAGGGACAGTTTGAAGCTTTCTTT
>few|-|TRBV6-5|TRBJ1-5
CASGGSSQPQHF
TGTGCCAGCGGAGGGAGTTCACAGCCCCAGCATTTT
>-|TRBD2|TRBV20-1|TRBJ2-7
CSASPGLAYEQYF
TGCAGTGCTAGTCCGGGACTAGCCTACGAGCAGTACTTC
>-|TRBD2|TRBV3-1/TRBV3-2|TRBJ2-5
CASSQVRRGALSGQYF
TGTGCCAGCAGCCAAGTTCGGCGGGGGGCCCTCTCCGGCCAGTACTTC
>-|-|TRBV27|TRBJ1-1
CASKSGGTNTEAFF
TGTGCCAGCAAGAGCGGGGGGACGAACACTGAAGCTTTCTTT
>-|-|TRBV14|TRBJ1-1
CASSQGPPRMDTEAFF
TGTGCCAGCAGCCAGGGCCCTCCAAGGATGGACACTGAAGCTTTCTTT
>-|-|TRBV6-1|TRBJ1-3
CASSENRYSGNTIYF
TGTGCCAGCAGTGAAAACAGGTACTCTGGAAACACCATATATTTT
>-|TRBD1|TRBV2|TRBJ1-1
CASGMGTGGNTEAFF
TGTGCCAGCGGAATGGGGACAGGGGGTAACACTGAAGCTTTCTTT
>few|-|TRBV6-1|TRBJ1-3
CASSEGGTSSSGNTIYF
TGTGCCAGCAGTGAAGGGGGGACATCGAGCTCTGGAAACACCATATATTTT
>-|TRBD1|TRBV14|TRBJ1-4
CASSQEGQGGNEKLFF
TGTGCCAGCAGCCAAGAAGGACAGGGGGGGAATGAAAAACTGTTTTTT
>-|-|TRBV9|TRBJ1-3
CASSVATGQSGNTIYF
TGTGCCAGCAGCGTAGCTACTGGACAATCGGGAAACACCATATATTTT
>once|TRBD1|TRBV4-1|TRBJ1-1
CASSLGQGGTEAFF
TGCGCCAGCAGCCTCGGACAGGGGGGCACTGAAGCTTTCTTT
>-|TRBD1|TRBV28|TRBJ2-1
CASSSVLGQGSYNEQFF
TGTGCCAGCAGTTCCGTATTAGGACAGGGATCCTACAATGAGCAGTTCTTC
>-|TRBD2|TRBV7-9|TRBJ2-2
CASSLATSFTGELFF
TGTGCCAGCAGCTTAGCGACTAGCTTCACCGGGGAGCTGTTTTTT
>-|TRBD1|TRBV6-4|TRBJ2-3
CASKQDRGVDTQYF
TGTGCCAGCAAACAGGACAGGGGAGTAGATACGCAGTATTTT
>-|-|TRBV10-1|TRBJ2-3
CASSESQAGRTQYF
TGCGCCAGCAGTGAGTCGCAGGCGGGGAGGACGCAGTATTTT
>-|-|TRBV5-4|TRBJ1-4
CASSLQGYNEKLFF
TGTGCCAGCAGCCTACAGGGCTATAATGAAAAACTGTTTTTT
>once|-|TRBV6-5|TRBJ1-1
CASRPDGGEAFF
TGTGCCAGCAGGCCGGACGGAGGAGAAGCTTTCTTT
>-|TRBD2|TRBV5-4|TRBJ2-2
CASRSGTSGGAGELFF
TGTGCCAGCAGATCAGGGACTAGCGGGGGGGCCGGGGAGCTGTTTTTT
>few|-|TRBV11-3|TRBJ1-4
CASSFAGEKLFF
TGTGCCAGCAGCTTTGCGGGCGAAAAACTGTTTTTT
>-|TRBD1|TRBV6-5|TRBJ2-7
CASRPDRGLYEQYF
TGTGCCAGCAGACCGGACAGGGGGCTCTACGAGCAGTACTTC
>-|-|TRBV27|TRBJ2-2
CASSKPTAVETGELFF
TGTGCCAGCAGCAAACCGACAGCCGTTGAAACCGGGGAGCTGTTTTTT